This T cell receptor beta chain was found in a study of metastatic and nonmetastatic thyroid tumors. Study summary: From malignant and benign thyroid patients, repertoires in blood and in tumor or nodule tissue were compared. Study-wide results and limits: Reported TCR beta diversity, measured in blood and tumor, was significantly higher for malignant thyroid tumors than for benign nodules.

A remark on this clone: Its antigen is not known.

As originally analysed: Clinicopathological groups differed in CDR3, with these differences serving to build a distant-metastasis classifier for papillary thyroid cancer. TCRdb re-analyzed the PCR reads through MiXCR. These V and J calls are TCRdb output, not the study's own analysis. The sample has just over 70,000 clones, roughly 18% seen once; the top ten hold roughly 13%. Before thyroid surgery, none of the patients had received any treatment. This CDR3 is 16 amino acids long. Germline V gene sequence: CDR1 MDHEN, CDR2 SYDVKM. J lost 7 bases, V lost 5 bases, and 11 bases had no gene match. The sequenced sample consisted of blood. This clonotype was obtained from a female donor with papillary thyroid cancer or a benign thyroid nodule (not recorded which). Some clones in this sample may be carry-over from other donors' samples. This sequence joins TRBV28 and TRBJ2-2; TRBD1 agrees at 9 bases. CDR3 bases: TGTGCCAGCAGTCCTAGGCCGGGACAGGGCTTCGGGGAGCTGTTTTTT. Translated: CASSPRPGQGFGELFF. The full variable domain, in which reference TRBV28 and TRBJ2-2 provide the parts outside the CDR3, is DVKVTQSSRYLVKRTGEKVFLECVQDMDHENMFWYRQDPGLGLRLIYFSYDVKMKEKGDIPEGYSVSREKKERFSLILESASTNQTSMYLCASSPRPGQGFGELFFGEGSRLTVL.